The rows below give T cell receptor beta chains drawn from one sample of a study of early T cells in non-severe SARS-CoV-2 infection. One entry per CDR3 protein, called by TCRdb with MiXCR from the 5' RACE reads. The profile shows 75,000 or so distinct CDR3 sequences, 12% of them singletons. Sequences were obtained from whole blood. The receptors shown here come from an adult who was a healthcare worker with PCR-confirmed SARS-CoV-2 infection or an uninfected control (not recorded which). Both conserved end residues are part of each CDR3. The D gene is left open where the match is weak. Size is omitted from some rows. Given values are once, few, many or a class for expanded clones.

NA | many | TRBJ2-1 | TRBV18 | TGTGCCAGCTCACCTAAAGCTAGCCAAAAGGAAAATGAGCAGTTCTTC | CASSPKASQKENEQFF
NA | NA | TRBJ2-2 | TRBV10-3 | TGTGCCATCAGTGAGACCGGGGAGCTGTTTTTT | CAISETGELFF
NA | few | TRBJ2-7 | TRBV2 | TGTGCCAGCAGTGAGACCCCGAACCGGGCCGTCAAGTACTTC | CASSETPNRAVKYF
NA | NA | TRBJ1-6 | TRBV18 | TGTGCCAGCTCACGAGGGGGGGCTAATTCACCCCTCCACTTT | CASSRGGANSPLHF
NA | few | TRBJ2-7 | TRBV7-2 | TGTGCCAGCAGCTTCGGTCTCTACGCGCAGTACTTC | CASSFGLYAQYF
NA | NA | TRBJ2-6 | TRBV12-5 | TGTGCTTCCAGGGAATGGTCGGCCCTCTCTGGGGCCAACGTCCTGACTTTC | CASREWSALSGANVLTF
NA | few | TRBJ2-3 | TRBV24-1 | TGTGCCACCAGTGATTTGAGCAGCTACACAGATACGCAGTATTTT | CATSDLSSYTDTQYF
NA | NA | TRBJ2-5 | TRBV25-1 | TGTGCCAGCAGTGAACAGGACGGGAAAGAGACCCAGTACTTC | CASSEQDGKETQYF
NA | many | TRBJ2-7 | TRBV21-1 | TGTGCCAGCAGACCGGGACAGCATTACGAGCAGTACTTC | CASRPGQHYEQYF
NA | many | TRBJ1-1 | TRBV9 | TGTGCCAGCAGCGCCGGACAGCTGTTGAACACTGAAGCTTTCTTT | CASSAGQLLNTEAFF
TRBD1 | many | TRBJ2-6 | TRBV5-1 | TGCGCCAGCAGCTCGGGACAGGGGACCTCTGGGGCCAACGTCCTGACTTTC | CASSSGQGTSGANVLTF
TRBD1 | many | TRBJ2-3 | TRBV7-9 | TGTGCCAGCAGCTTAGGACAGGGGCAAGATACGCAGTATTTT | CASSLGQGQDTQYF
TRBD2 | many | TRBJ2-5 | TRBV4-1 | TGCGCCAGCAGCCAGGGACTAGTGGAGACCCAGTACTTC | CASSQGLVETQYF
NA | few | TRBJ1-3 | TRBV12-3/TRBV12-4 | TGTGCCAGCACCGTTTCTGGAAACACCATATATTTT | CASTVSGNTIYF
NA | NA | TRBJ2-2 | TRBV11-3 | TGTGCCAGCAGCTTTTCACAGCTTTACACCGGGGAGCTGTTTTTT | CASSFSQLYTGELFF
NA | many | TRBJ2-3 | TRBV20-1 | TGCAGTGCTCAACTCGGCCCTGGCACAGATACGCAGTATTTT | CSAQLGPGTDTQYF
TRBD2 | many | TRBJ2-3 | TRBV11-2 | TGTGCCAGCAGCCTTGAGCGGGGGTTCACAGATACGCAGTATTTT | CASSLERGFTDTQYF
NA | many | TRBJ2-3 | TRBV29-1 | TGCAGCGAGGGGAGAGACACAGATACGCAGTATTTT | CSEGRDTDTQYF
NA | NA | TRBJ2-7 | TRBV3-1 | TGTGCCAGCAGCCAGTACTACGAGCAGTACTTC | CASSQYYEQYF
NA | NA | TRBJ2-3 | TRBV7-9 | TGTGCCAGCAGCTTACTGGGCACAGATACGCAGTATTTT | CASSLLGTDTQYF
NA | NA | TRBJ1-2 | TRBV11-2 | TGTGCCAGCAGTCACAGCCCTAACTATGGCTACACCTTC | CASSHSPNYGYTF
NA | NA | TRBJ1-6 | TRBV2 | TGTGCCAGTGGCCTCAGAAGTAATAATTCACCCCTCCACTTT | CASGLRSNNSPLHF
TRBD2 | few | TRBJ2-2 | TRBV19 | TGTGCCACTGGGAGGGCTACGAACACCGGGGAGCTGTTTTTT | CATGRATNTGELFF
TRBD2 | NA | TRBJ2-3 | TRBV3-1 | TGTGCCAGCAGCCAAGCTCACCCCCTGATCCTAGCGGGTAGCACAGATACGCAGTATTTT | CASSQAHPLILAGSTDTQYF
NA | many | TRBJ1-3 | TRBV15 | TGTGCCACCAGCAAACCGGGACTTGAGAGCTCTGGAAACACCATATATTTT | CATSKPGLESSGNTIYF
NA | few | TRBJ1-5 | TRBV3-1 | TGTGCCAGCAGCCAAAGTGGAGGCCCCGGGCAGCCCCAGCATTTT | CASSQSGGPGQPQHF
NA | NA | TRBJ2-3 | TRBV11-2 | TGTGCCAGCAGCTACTTCCAACAGGGTACCTCAACAGATACGCAGTATTTT | CASSYFQQGTSTDTQYF
NA | NA | TRBJ2-5 | TRBV27 | TGTGCCAGCAGACGATCGTACAGGGAAGAAGAGACCCTGTACTTC | CASRRSYREEETLYF
TRBD2 | NA | TRBJ2-1 | TRBV9 | TGTGCCAGCAGCCCCCGGGGTAGCGGGGTAGATGAGCAGTTCTTC | CASSPRGSGVDEQFF
TRBD1 | many | TRBJ2-7 | TRBV5-1 | TGCGCCAGCAGATTGGCCCAGGGGGTCTCCTACGAGCAGTACTTC | CASRLAQGVSYEQYF
TRBD2 | many | TRBJ2-1 | TRBV20-1 | TGCAGTGCTAGGGATCTAGCGGGTTACAATGAGCAGTTCTTC | CSARDLAGYNEQFF
TRBD2 | many | TRBJ2-1 | TRBV7-6 | TGTGCCAGCAGCTTAGCAGCGGGGGGGCCTTTTGAGCAGTTCTTC | CASSLAAGGPFEQFF
TRBD1 | NA | TRBJ2-7 | TRBV15 | TGTGCCACCAGCAGAGGGGGACAGGGGGCGAACCACGAGCAGTACTTC | CATSRGGQGANHEQYF
NA | many | TRBJ1-2 | TRBV18 | TGTGCCAGCTCACCACCGGTGGTTTCGGGCTACACCTTC | CASSPPVVSGYTF
TRBD2 | many | TRBJ2-1 | TRBV29-1 | TGCAGCACCCGAAGAGGACTAGCGGGATCCTACAATGAGCAGTTCTTC | CSTRRGLAGSYNEQFF
NA | NA | TRBJ2-2 | TRBV12-3/TRBV12-4 | TGTGCCAGCAGTTCCTCGAACACCGGGGAGCTGTTTTTT | CASSSSNTGELFF
TRBD1 | NA | TRBJ1-4 | TRBV6-1 | TGTGCCAGCACAACAGGGGGCGGAGAAAAACTGTTTTTT | CASTTGGGEKLFF
TRBD2 | many | TRBJ2-7 | TRBV20-1 | TGCAGTGCTAGAGTAGCGGGAGGAAGGGGCGAGCAGTACTTC | CSARVAGGRGEQYF
NA | many | TRBJ1-5 | TRBV6-2/TRBV6-3 | TGTGCCAGCAGTTACCGCGGAGGGCCCCAGCATTTT | CASSYRGGPQHF
NA | NA | TRBJ2-5 | TRBV6-1 | TGTGCCAGCAGTGAACAGGGAGGAGGGGGCGCTGAGACCCAGTACTTC | CASSEQGGGGAETQYF
NA | few | TRBJ2-5 | TRBV7-7 | TGTGCTAGCAGCTTAGTCCCGGGCGGTGAGACCCAGTACTTC | CASSLVPGGETQYF